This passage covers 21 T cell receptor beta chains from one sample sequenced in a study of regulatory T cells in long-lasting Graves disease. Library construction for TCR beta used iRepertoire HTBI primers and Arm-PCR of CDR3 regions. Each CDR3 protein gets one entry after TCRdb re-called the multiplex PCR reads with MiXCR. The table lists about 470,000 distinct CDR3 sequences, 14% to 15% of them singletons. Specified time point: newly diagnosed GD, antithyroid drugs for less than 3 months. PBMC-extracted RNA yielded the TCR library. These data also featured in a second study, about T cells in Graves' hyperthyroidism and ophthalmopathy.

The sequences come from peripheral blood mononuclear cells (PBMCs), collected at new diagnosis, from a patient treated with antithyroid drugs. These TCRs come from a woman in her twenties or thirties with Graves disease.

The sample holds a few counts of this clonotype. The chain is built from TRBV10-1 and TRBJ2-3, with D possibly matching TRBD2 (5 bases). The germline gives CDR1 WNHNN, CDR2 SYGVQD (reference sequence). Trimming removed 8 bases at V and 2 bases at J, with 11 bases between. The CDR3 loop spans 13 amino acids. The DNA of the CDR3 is TGCGCCAGCTCGGGGATCGACACAGATACGCAGTATTTT. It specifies CASSGIDTDTQYF.

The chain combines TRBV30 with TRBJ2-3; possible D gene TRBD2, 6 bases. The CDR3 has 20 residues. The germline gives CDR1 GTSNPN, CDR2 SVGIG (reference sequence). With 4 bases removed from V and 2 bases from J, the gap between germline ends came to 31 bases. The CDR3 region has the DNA TGTGCCTGGAATCCCACGGGCCTTAGCGGACCCCGCCCTTCCACAGATACGCAGTATTTT. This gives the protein CAWNPTGLSGPRPSTDTQYF.

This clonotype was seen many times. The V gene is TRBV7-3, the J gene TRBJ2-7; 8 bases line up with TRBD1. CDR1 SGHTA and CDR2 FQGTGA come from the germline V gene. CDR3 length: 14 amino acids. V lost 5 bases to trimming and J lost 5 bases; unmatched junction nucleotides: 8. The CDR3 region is CASSLGQGFNEQYF. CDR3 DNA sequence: TGTGCCAGCAGCCTCGGACAGGGCTTTAACGAGCAGTACTTC.

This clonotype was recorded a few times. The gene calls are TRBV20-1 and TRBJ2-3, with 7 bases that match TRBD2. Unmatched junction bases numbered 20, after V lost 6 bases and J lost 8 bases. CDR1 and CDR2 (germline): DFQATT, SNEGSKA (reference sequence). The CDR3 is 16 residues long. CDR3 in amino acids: CSAVASGPDNWGTQYF. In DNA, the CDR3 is TGCAGTGCGGTCGCTAGCGGCCCGGATAACTGGGGTACGCAGTATTTT.

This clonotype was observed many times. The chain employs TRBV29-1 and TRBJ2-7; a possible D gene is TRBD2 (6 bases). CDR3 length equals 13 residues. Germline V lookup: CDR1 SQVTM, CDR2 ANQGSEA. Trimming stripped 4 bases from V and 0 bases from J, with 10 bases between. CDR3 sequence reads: CSVAGTLSYEQYF. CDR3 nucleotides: TGCAGCGTTGCGGGGACTCTCTCCTACGAGCAGTACTTC.

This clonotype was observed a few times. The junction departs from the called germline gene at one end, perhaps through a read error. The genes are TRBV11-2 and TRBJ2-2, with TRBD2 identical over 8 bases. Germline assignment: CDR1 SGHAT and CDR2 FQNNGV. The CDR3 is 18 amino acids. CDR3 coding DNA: TGTGCCAGCAGCCCACACGGGGGGGAAGAAGGGAACACCGGGAAGCTGTTTTTT. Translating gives CASSPHGGEEGNTGKLFF.

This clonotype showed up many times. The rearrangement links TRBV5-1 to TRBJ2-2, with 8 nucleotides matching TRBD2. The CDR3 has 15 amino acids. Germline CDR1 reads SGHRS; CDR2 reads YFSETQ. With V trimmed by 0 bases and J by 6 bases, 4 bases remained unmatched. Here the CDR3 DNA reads TGCGCCAGCAGCTTGGTTAGCGGGACGGCCGGGGAGCTGTTTTTT. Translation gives CASSLVSGTAGELFF.

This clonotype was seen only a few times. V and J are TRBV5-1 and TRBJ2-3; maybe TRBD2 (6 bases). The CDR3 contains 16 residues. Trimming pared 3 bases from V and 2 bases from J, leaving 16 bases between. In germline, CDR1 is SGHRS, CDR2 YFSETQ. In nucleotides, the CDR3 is TGCGCCAGCAGCTCGTCCGGGACTGCGGTCACAGATACGCAGTATTTT. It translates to CASSSSGTAVTDTQYF.

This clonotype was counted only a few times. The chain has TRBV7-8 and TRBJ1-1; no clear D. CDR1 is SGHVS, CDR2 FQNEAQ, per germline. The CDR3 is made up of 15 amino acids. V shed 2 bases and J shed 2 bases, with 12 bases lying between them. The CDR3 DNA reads TGTGCCAGCAGCTTAAGGAACAGCCAAAACACTGAAGCTTTCTTT. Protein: CASSLRNSQNTEAFF.

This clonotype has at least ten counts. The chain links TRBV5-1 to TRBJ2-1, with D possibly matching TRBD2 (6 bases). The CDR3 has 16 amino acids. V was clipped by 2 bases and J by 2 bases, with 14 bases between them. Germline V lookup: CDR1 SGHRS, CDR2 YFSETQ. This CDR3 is CASSFPPGATYNEQFF. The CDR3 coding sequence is TGCGCCAGCAGCTTTCCCCCGGGAGCCACCTACAATGAGCAGTTCTTC.

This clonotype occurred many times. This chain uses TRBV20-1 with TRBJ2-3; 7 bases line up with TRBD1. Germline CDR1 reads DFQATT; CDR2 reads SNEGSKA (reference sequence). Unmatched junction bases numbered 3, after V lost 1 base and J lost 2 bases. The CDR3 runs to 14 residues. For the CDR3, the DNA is TGCAGTGCTAGAGTCACAGGGGCCACAGATACGCAGTATTTT. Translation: CSARVTGATDTQYF.

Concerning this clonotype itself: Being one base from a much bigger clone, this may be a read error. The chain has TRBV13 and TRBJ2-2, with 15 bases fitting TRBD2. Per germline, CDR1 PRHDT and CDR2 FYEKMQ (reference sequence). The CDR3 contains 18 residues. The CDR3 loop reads CASTSGLAGGGPTEELFF. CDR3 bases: TGTGCCAGCACCTCGGGACTAGCGGGAGGAGGCCCCACCGAGGAGCTGTTTTTT.

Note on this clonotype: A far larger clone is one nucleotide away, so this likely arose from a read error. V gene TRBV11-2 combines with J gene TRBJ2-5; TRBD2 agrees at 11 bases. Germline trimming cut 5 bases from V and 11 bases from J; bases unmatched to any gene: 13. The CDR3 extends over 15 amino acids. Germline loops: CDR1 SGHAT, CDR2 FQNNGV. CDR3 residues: CASSLRLAGTDEQYF. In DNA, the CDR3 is TGTGCCAGCAGCCTCCGACTAGCGGGAACGGATGAGCAGTACTTC.

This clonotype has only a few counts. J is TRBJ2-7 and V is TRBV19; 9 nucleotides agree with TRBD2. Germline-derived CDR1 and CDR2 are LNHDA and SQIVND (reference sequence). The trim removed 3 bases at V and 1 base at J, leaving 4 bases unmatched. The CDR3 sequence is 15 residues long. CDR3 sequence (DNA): TGTGCCAGTAGTATTGTAGCGGGAGCATCCTACGAGCAGTACTTC. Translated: CASSIVAGASYEQYF.

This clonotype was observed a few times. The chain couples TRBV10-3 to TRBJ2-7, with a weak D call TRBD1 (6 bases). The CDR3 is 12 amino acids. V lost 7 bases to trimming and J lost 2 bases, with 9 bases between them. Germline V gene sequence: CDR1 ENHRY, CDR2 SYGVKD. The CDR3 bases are TGTGCCATCACGACAGGTACCTACGAGCAGTACTTC. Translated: CAITTGTYEQYF.

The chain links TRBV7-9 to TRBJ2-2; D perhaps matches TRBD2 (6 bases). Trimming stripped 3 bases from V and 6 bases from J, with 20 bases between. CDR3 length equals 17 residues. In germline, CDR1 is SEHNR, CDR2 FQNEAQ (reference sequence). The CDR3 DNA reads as TGTGCCAGCAGCTTTTCGCGGGAAAGCTTTTTGTCCGGGGAGCTGTTTTTT. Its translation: CASSFSRESFLSGELFF.

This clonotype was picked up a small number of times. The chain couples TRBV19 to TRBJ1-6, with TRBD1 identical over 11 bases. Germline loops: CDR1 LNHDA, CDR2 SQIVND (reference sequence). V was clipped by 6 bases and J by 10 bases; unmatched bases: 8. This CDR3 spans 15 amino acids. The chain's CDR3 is CASRTGTGGGSPLHF. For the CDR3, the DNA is TGTGCCAGTAGAACCGGGACAGGGGGAGGGTCACCCCTCCACTTT.

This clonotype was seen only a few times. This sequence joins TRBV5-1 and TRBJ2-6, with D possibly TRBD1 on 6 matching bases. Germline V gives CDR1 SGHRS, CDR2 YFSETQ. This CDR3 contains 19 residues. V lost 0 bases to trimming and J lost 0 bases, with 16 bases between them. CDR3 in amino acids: CASSLVLQGPGSGANVLTF. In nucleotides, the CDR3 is TGCGCCAGCAGCTTGGTTTTGCAGGGGCCCGGCTCTGGGGCCAACGTCCTGACTTTC.

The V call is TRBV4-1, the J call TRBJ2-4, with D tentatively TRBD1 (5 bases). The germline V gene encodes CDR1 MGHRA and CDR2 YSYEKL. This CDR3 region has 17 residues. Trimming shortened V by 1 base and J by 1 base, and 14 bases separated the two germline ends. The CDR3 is CASSQVTPAGAKNIQYF. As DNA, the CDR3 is TGCGCCAGCAGCCAAGTGACACCAGCAGGGGCCAAAAACATTCAGTACTTC.

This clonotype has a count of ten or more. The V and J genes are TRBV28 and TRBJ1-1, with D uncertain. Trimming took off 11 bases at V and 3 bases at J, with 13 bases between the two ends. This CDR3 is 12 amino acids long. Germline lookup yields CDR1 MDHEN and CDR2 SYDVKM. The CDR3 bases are TGTGCCGGCGGTAAATGGGACACTGAAGCTTTCTTT. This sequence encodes CAGGKWDTEAFF. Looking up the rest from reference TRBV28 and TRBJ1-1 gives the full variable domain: DVKVTQSSRYLVKRTGEKVFLECVQDMDHENMFWYRQDPGLGLRLIYFSYDVKMKEKGDIPEGYSVSREKKERFSLILESASTNQTSMYLCAGGKWDTEAFFGQGTRLTVV.

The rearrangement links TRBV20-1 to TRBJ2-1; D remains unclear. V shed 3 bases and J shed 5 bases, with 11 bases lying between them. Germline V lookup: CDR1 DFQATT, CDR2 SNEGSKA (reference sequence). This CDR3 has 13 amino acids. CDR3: CSASGERNNEQFF. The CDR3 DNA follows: TGCAGTGCTAGTGGGGAAAGAAACAATGAGCAGTTCTTC.